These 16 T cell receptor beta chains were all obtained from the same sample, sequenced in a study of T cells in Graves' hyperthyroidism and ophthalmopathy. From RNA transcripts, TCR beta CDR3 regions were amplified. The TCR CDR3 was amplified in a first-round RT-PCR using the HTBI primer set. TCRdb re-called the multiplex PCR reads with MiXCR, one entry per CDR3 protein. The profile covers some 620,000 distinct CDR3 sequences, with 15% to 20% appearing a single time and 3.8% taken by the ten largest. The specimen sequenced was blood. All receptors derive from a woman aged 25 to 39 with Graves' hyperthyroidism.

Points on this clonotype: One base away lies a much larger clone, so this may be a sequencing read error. CDR3 nucleotide sequence: TGTGCCAGCACCCCCACGGCAGGGGGCTACGGGCAGTACTTC. Translation gives CASTPTAGGYGQYF. The chain couples TRBV12-3 or TRBV12-4 to TRBJ2-7, with 8 bases identical to TRBD1. The CDR3 extends over 14 amino acids.

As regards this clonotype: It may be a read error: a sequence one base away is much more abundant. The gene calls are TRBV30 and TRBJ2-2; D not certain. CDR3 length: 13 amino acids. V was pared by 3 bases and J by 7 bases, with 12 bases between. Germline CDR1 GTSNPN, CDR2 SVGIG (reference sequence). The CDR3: CAWRPEMDGELFF. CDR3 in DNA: TGTGCCTGGAGGCCGGAGATGGACGGGGAGCTGTTTTTT.

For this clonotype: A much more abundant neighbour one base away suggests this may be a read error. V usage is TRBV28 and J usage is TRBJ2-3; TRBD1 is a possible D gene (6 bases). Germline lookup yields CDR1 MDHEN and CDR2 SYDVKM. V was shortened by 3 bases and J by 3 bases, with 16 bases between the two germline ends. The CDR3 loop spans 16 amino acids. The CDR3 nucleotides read TGTGCCAGCAGTTTCGGGACAAGGGGCGCAACAGATACGCAGTATTTT. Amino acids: CASSFGTRGATDTQYF.

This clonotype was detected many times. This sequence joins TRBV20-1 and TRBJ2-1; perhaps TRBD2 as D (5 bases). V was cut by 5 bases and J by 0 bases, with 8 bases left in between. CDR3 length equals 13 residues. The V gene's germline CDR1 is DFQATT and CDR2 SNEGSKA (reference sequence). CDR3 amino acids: CSAEGPSYNEQFF. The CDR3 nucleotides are TGCAGTGCTGAGGGTCCCTCCTACAATGAGCAGTTCTTC.

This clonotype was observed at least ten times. CDR3 sequence reads: CASTPSGTSYNEQFF. The CDR3 DNA sequence: TGTGCCAGCACCCCCTCCGGGACCTCCTACAATGAGCAGTTCTTC. This sequence joins TRBV3-1 and TRBJ2-1; D is possibly TRBD1 or TRBD2 (5 bases each). CDR3 length: 15 amino acids. The germline V and J ends were trimmed by 7 bases and 0 bases, with 13 bases remaining between them. Germline assignment: CDR1 LGHDT and CDR2 YNNKEL (reference sequence).

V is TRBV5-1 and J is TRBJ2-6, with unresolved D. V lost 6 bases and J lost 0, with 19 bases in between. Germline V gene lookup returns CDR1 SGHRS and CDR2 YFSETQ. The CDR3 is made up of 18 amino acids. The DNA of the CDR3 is TGCGCCAGCACCGCAGACCCCAAGATGACCTCTGGGGCCAACGTCCTGACTTTC. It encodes CASTADPKMTSGANVLTF.

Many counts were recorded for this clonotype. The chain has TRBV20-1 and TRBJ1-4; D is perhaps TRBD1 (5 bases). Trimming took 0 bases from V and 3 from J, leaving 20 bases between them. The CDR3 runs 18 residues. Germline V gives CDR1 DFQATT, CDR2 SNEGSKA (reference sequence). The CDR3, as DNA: TGCAGTGCTAGAGACTTGAGGGGCCCCGGAAGCGCTAATGAAAAACTGTTTTTT. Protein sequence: CSARDLRGPGSANEKLFF.

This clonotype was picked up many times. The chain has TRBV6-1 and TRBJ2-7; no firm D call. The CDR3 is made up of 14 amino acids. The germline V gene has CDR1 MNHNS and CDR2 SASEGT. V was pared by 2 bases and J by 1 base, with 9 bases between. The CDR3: CASSESYRSYEQYF. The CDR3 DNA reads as TGTGCCAGCAGTGAATCGTATAGGTCCTACGAGCAGTACTTC.

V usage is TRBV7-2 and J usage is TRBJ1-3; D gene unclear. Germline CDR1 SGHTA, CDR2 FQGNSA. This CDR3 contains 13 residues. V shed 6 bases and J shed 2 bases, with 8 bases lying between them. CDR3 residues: CASRTAAGNTIYF. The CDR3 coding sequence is TGTGCCAGCAGAACGGCGGCTGGAAACACCATATATTTT.

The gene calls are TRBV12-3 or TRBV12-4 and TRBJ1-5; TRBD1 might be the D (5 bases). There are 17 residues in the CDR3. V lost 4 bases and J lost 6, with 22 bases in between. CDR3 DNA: TGTGCCAGCAGTTACCCGATTTCGGGGGATAATATTCAGCCCCAGCATTTT. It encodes CASSYPISGDNIQPQHF.

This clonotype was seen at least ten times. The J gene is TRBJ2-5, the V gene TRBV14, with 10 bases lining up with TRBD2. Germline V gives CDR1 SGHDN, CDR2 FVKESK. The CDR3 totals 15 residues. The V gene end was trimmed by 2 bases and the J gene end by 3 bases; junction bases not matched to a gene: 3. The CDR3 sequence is CASSQWLAGEETQYF. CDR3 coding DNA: TGTGCCAGCAGCCAATGGCTAGCGGGAGAAGAGACCCAGTACTTC.

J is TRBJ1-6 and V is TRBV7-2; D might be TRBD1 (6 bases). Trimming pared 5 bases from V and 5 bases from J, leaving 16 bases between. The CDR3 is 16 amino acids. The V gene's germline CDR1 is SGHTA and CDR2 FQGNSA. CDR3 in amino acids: CASSRAGTPNNSPLHF. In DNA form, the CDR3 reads TGTGCCAGCAGCCGAGCCGGGACACCAAATAATTCACCCCTCCACTTT.

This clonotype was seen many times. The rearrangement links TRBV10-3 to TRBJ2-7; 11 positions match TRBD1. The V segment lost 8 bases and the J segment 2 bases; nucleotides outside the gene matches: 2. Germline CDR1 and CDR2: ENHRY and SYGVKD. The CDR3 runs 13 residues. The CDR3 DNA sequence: TGTGCCATCGAGGGACAGGGGGCCTACGAGCAGTACTTC. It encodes CAIEGQGAYEQYF.

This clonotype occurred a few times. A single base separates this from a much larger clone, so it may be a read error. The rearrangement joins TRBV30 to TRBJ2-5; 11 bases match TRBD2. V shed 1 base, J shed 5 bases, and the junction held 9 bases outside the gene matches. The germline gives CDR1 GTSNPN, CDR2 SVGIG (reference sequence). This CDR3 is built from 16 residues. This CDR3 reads CAWSAETSGAQETQYF. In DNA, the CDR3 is TGTGCCTGGAGTGCCGAGACTAGCGGGGCGCAGGAGACCCAGTACTTC.

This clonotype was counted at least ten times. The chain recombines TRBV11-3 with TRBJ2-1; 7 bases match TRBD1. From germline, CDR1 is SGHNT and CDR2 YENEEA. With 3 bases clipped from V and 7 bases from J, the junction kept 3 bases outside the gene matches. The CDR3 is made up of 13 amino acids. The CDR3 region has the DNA TGTGCCAGCAGCTTGGACAGGTTGAATGAGCAGTTCTTC. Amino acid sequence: CASSLDRLNEQFF.

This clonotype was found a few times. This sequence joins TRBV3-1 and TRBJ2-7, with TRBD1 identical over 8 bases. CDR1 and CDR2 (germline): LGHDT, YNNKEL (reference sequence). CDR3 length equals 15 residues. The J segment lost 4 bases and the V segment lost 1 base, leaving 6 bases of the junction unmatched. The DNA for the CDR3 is TGTGCCAGCAGCCAAGGCAGGACAGGGAAGTACGAGCAGTACTTC. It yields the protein CASSQGRTGKYEQYF.